A selection of T cell receptor beta chains follows, all from one sample in a study of early T cells in non-severe SARS-CoV-2 infection. One entry per CDR3 protein results from TCRdb running MiXCR on the 5' RACE reads. The sample has around 22,000 distinct CDR3 sequences, about 3.7% seen once. The sequencing input was whole blood. The receptors here all came from an adult who was a healthcare worker with PCR-confirmed SARS-CoV-2 infection or an uninfected control (not recorded which). CDR3s include the opening cysteine and the closing phenylalanine or tryptophan. Fields, in order: V gene, D gene, J gene, CDR3 protein. The D gene is left open where the match is weak.

v_gene: TRBV28
d_gene: .
j_gene: TRBJ1-1
CDR3aa: CASSSGNTEAFF

v_gene: TRBV7-8
d_gene: .
j_gene: TRBJ2-7
CDR3aa: CASSSPWTQNGEQYF

v_gene: TRBV7-7
d_gene: .
j_gene: TRBJ1-1
CDR3aa: CASSLGEDTEAFF

v_gene: TRBV25-1
d_gene: .
j_gene: TRBJ1-2
CDR3aa: CASSVGSRGYTF

v_gene: TRBV7-9
d_gene: TRBD1
j_gene: TRBJ1-6
CDR3aa: CASSLEGTGTGTYNSPLHF

v_gene: TRBV28
d_gene: TRBD1
j_gene: TRBJ1-6
CDR3aa: CASRLSGGPNSPLHF

v_gene: TRBV7-2
d_gene: .
j_gene: TRBJ2-3
CDR3aa: CASSLGRVDTDTQYF

v_gene: TRBV18
d_gene: .
j_gene: TRBJ1-1
CDR3aa: CASSPQASGTEAFF

v_gene: TRBV7-6
d_gene: TRBD2
j_gene: TRBJ2-7
CDR3aa: CASSLVAGGGYEQYF

v_gene: TRBV5-1
d_gene: TRBD1
j_gene: TRBJ1-2
CDR3aa: CASSQGADGYTF

v_gene: TRBV27
d_gene: .
j_gene: TRBJ2-7
CDR3aa: CASSPRATGRSSYEQYF

v_gene: TRBV7-3
d_gene: .
j_gene: TRBJ2-2
CDR3aa: CASSLTVQAGELFF

v_gene: TRBV12-3/TRBV12-4
d_gene: TRBD1
j_gene: TRBJ1-6
CDR3aa: CASSGRQGRESPLHF

v_gene: TRBV7-3
d_gene: .
j_gene: TRBJ2-7
CDR3aa: CASSLLSGYEQYF

v_gene: TRBV12-3/TRBV12-4
d_gene: TRBD1
j_gene: TRBJ1-3
CDR3aa: CASSLGTGLSGNTIYF

v_gene: TRBV7-9
d_gene: .
j_gene: TRBJ2-5
CDR3aa: CASSSSRWGDGETQYF